This paragraph reports one T cell receptor beta chain. Its target is not known. The CDR3 has 15 residues. The ends lost 3 bases at V and 2 bases at J; junction bases unmatched: 5. Germline V gene sequence: CDR1 KGHSH, CDR2 LQKENI. This sample was included in a study of T cell responses to AZD1222 COVID-19 vaccine. Study-level background: Samples with a second dose at about 4 or about 12 weeks were pooled together. The study, taken as a whole, reports: The breadth and depth of Spike-specific TCRs increased once two AZD1222 doses had been given. Donors in the cohort were predominantly white British and more often female, and clonal diversity was possibly underestimated.

Repertoires were generated with immunoSEQ multiplex PCR, while TCRdb's copy carries only in-frame clones and drops some. Of some 100,000 clones in the sample, approximately 90% are singletons; the top ten hold 12%. The V call is TRBV18, the J call TRBJ1-1, with TRBD1 matching over 8 bases. The source of this sequence is an adult in good health. This material consisted of peripheral blood, taken on day 0 of AZD1222 vaccination. The CDR3 DNA reads as TGTGCCAGCTCACCGTCCGGGACAGGAAACACTGAAGCTTTCTTT. It yields the protein CASSPSGTGNTEAFF.